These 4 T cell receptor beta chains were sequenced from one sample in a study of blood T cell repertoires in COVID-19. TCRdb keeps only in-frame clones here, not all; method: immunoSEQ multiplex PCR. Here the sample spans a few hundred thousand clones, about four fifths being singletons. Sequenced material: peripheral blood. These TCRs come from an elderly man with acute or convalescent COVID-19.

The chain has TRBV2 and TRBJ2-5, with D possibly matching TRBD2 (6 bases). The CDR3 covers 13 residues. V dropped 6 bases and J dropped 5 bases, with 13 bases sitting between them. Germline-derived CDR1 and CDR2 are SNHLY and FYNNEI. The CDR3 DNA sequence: TGTGCCAGCAGAGGGCTGGAGGGCGAGACCCAGTACTTC. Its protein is CASRGLEGETQYF.

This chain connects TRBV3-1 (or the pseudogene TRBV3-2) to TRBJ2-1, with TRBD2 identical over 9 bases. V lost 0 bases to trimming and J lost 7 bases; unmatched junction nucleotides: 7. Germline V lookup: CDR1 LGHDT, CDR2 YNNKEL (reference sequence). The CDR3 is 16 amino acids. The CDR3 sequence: CASSQDRGLAGNEQFF. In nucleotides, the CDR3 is TGTGCCAGCAGCCAAGATAGGGGGCTAGCGGGGAATGAGCAGTTCTTC.

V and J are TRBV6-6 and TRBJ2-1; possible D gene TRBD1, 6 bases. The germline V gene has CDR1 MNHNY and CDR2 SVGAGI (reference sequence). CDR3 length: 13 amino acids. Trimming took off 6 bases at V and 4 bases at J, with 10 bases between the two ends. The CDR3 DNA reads TGTGCCAGCAGAGATAGGGGGTACAATGAGCAGTTCTTC. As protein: CASRDRGYNEQFF.

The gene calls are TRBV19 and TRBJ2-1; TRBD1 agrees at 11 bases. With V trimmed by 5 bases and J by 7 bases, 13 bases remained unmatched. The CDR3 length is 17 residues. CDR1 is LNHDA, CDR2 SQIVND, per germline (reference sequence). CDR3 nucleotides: TGTGCCAGTAGTTATCAGACCGGGACAGGGGGTAGGAATGAGCAGTTCTTC. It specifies CASSYQTGTGGRNEQFF. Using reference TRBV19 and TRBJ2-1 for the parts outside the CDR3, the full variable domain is DGGITQSPKYLFRKEGQNVTLSCEQNLNHDAMYWYRQDPGQGLRLIYYSQIVNDFQKGDIAEGYSVSREKKESFPLTVTSAQKNPTAFYLCASSYQTGTGGRNEQFFGPGTRLTVL.